The 31 T cell receptor beta chains presented below share a single source sample, sequenced in a study of beta chain features in type 1 diabetes. Study conclusions and caveats: Type 1 diabetes patients showed a moderate but significant shortening of TCRB CDR3s in all four CD4+ subsets.

cDNA synthesis used the whole RNA isolate, giving expressed TCRB sequences. Profiled with immunoSEQ multiplex PCR; TCRdb holds only in-frame clones, not every one. There are 200,000 to 300,000 clones in the sample; 20% occur only once, and 0.028% lies in the top ten. Their recognized antigens are unknown. The sample comprised naive CD4+ T cells from blood. The receptors here all came from a woman between 40 and 55 years old with type 1 diabetes.

The rearrangement joins TRBV4-3 to TRBJ1-1; 8 bases match TRBD1. Trimming cost V 1 base and J 5 bases; bases outside gene matches: 15. The CDR3 extends over 18 amino acids. CDR1 is LGHNA and CDR2 is YSLEER in the germline V gene. This CDR3 reads CASSQATGAKLGSTEAFF. The CDR3 nucleotides are TGCGCCAGCAGCCAAGCGACAGGGGCTAAGTTGGGATCGACTGAAGCTTTCTTT.

This sequence joins TRBV28 and TRBJ1-4, with 8 bases matching TRBD1. V lost 7 bases, J lost 7 bases, and 8 bases stayed unmatched. Germline values: CDR1 MDHEN, CDR2 SYDVKM. The CDR3 runs 14 residues. The CDR3 spells CASTPGQGSEKLFF. Written as DNA, the CDR3 is TGTGCCAGCACCCCCGGACAGGGTAGTGAAAAACTGTTTTTT.

This clone was recorded a few times. The chain combines TRBV6-6 with TRBJ2-3; 7 nucleotides line up with TRBD1. Germline trimming cut 6 bases from V and 3 bases from J; bases unmatched to any gene: 6. Germline CDR1 and CDR2: MNHNY and SVGAGI (reference sequence). The length of the CDR3 is 14 residues. CDR3: CASRPGGTTDTQYF. In DNA, the CDR3 is TGTGCCAGCAGGCCAGGGGGTACGACAGATACGCAGTATTTT.

This clone has more than one count but fewer than ten. The chain carries TRBV11-2 and TRBJ2-2, with TRBD2 as a possible D gene (5 bases). V was trimmed by 5 bases and J by 2 bases, leaving 12 bases between them. The CDR3 loop spans 15 amino acids. Germline assignment: CDR1 SGHAT and CDR2 FQNNGV. The CDR3 sequence: CASSQSGTNTGELFF. The CDR3 DNA reads as TGTGCCAGCAGCCAGAGCGGAACTAACACCGGGGAGCTGTTTTTT.

This clone was observed a few times. The V and J genes are TRBV19 and TRBJ1-1; D gene unclear. The germline V gene has CDR1 LNHDA and CDR2 SQIVND (reference sequence). This CDR3 comprises 14 residues. Between the trimmed V and J ends, which lost 7 bases and 6 bases, there was a span of 18 bases. The CDR3 nucleotides are TGTGCCAGTAACGATTATGAGGGAAACGCTGAAGCTTTCTTT. Protein: CASNDYEGNAEAFF.

The V call is TRBV28, the J call TRBJ1-4, with a possible D match to TRBD1 (6 bases). The germline V gene encodes CDR1 MDHEN and CDR2 SYDVKM. The length of the CDR3 is 14 residues. Trimming stripped 10 bases from V and 8 bases from J, with 20 bases between. CDR3 residues: CATTRTGSSEKLFF. The CDR3 DNA sequence: TGTGCCACCACAAGAACAGGGAGCTCGGAAAAACTGTTTTTT. Filled out from reference TRBV28 and TRBJ1-4, the complete variable domain reads DVKVTQSSRYLVKRTGEKVFLECVQDMDHENMFWYRQDPGLGLRLIYFSYDVKMKEKGDIPEGYSVSREKKERFSLILESASTNQTSMYLCATTRTGSSEKLFFGSGTQLSVL.

This clone was counted only a few times. The chain carries TRBV29-1 and TRBJ1-1; D is possibly TRBD1 (6 bases). There are 12 residues in the CDR3. Germline CDR1 and CDR2: SQVTM and ANQGSEA. Trimming removed 8 bases from V and 1 base from J, with 11 bases in between. The CDR3 loop is CSPPTGNTEAFF. CDR3 nucleotide sequence: TGCAGCCCGCCGACAGGGAACACTGAAGCTTTCTTT.

This clone was observed a handful of times. The J gene is TRBJ2-1, the V gene TRBV14; D remains ambiguous. The CDR3 has 12 residues. V gave up 4 bases and J gave up 4 bases, with 5 bases separating them. Germline loops: CDR1 SGHDN, CDR2 FVKESK. The CDR3 loop is CASSPQYNEQFF. CDR3 DNA sequence: TGTGCCAGCAGCCCCCAATACAATGAGCAGTTCTTC.

The chain couples TRBV5-4 to TRBJ2-5; 7 nucleotides align to TRBD2. Germline V gene lookup returns CDR1 SGHNT and CDR2 YYREEE (reference sequence). The V gene end was trimmed by 2 bases and the J gene end by 4 bases; junction bases not matched to a gene: 11. The CDR3 is made up of 16 amino acids. The DNA for the CDR3 is TGTGCCAGCAGCTTCGGAGGACGCGGCGGGGGAGAGACCCAGTACTTC. It translates to CASSFGGRGGGETQYF. Drawing the rest from reference TRBV5-4 and TRBJ2-5, the complete variable domain is ETGVTQSPTHLIKTRGQQVTLRCSSQSGHNTVSWYQQALGQGPQFIFQYYREEENGRGNFPPRFSGLQFPNYSSELNVNALELDDSALYLCASSFGGRGGGETQYFGPGTRLLVL.

The chain combines TRBV5-4 with TRBJ2-1; TRBD2 is a possible D gene (6 bases). The germline CDR1 and CDR2 sequences are SGHNT and YYREEE (reference sequence). V was pared by 0 bases and J by 6 bases, with 13 bases between. This CDR3 has 15 amino acids. The CDR3 loop is CASSLGGTPINEQFF. CDR3 coding DNA: TGTGCCAGCAGCTTGGGCGGGACTCCAATCAATGAGCAGTTCTTC.

This chain connects TRBV5-4 to TRBJ2-3; the match to TRBD2 covers 10 bases. Germline-derived CDR1 and CDR2 are SGHNT and YYREEE (reference sequence). Germline trimming cut 1 base from V and 5 bases from J; bases unmatched to any gene: 7. The CDR3 runs 16 residues. The CDR3 coding sequence is TGTGCCAGCAGCTTGAGGCTAGCGGGAGAAGGAGATACGCAGTATTTT. Its protein product is CASSLRLAGEGDTQYF.

The chain has TRBV4-1 and TRBJ2-4; weak D call: TRBD2 (5 bases). This CDR3 comprises 17 residues. V lost 1 base, J lost 3 bases, and 16 bases lay in between. The germline gives CDR1 MGHRA, CDR2 YSYEKL. The CDR3 is CASSQVGKLLDKNIQYF. The CDR3 bases are TGCGCCAGCAGCCAAGTCGGGAAGCTATTAGACAAAAACATTCAGTACTTC.

The chain's CDR3 is CASSLAGSGETQYF. The CDR3 DNA is TGTGCCAGCAGCTTAGCCGGATCGGGGGAGACCCAGTACTTC. This chain connects TRBV7-3 to TRBJ2-5; perhaps TRBD2 as D (5 bases). Between the trimmed V and J ends, which lost 2 bases and 5 bases, there was a span of 12 bases. The germline V gene has CDR1 SGHTA and CDR2 FQGTGA. This CDR3 is built from 14 residues.

This clone was picked up a small number of times. This rearrangement joins TRBV19 to TRBJ2-1; 11 bases line up with TRBD2. The V segment lost 7 bases and the J segment 4 bases; nucleotides outside the gene matches: 9. The CDR3 is made up of 16 amino acids. Per germline, CDR1 LNHDA and CDR2 SQIVND (reference sequence). The CDR3 DNA reads as TGTGCCAGTACCCAACTAGCGGGAGCGCGATACAATGAGCAGTTCTTC. This codes for CASTQLAGARYNEQFF.

This clone was counted only a few times. As DNA, the CDR3 is TGTGCCAGCAGCTTATACGGTTCGGGCAATGAGCAGTTCTTC. The encoded protein is CASSLYGSGNEQFF. The chain carries TRBV7-9 and TRBJ2-1; D remains unclear. Germline V gene sequence: CDR1 SEHNR, CDR2 FQNEAQ (reference sequence). Trimming took off 2 bases at V and 6 bases at J, with 11 bases between the two ends. CDR3 size: 14 residues.

This chain's CDR3 is CASRKGQYTEAFF. The CDR3 DNA is TGTGCCAGCCGCAAGGGACAGTACACTGAAGCTTTCTTT. The J gene is TRBJ1-1, the V gene TRBV6-5; 7 bases align to TRBD1. Losses at the gene ends were 8 bases for V and 3 bases for J; bases not matched to a gene: 6. Per the germline V gene, CDR1 is MNHEY and CDR2 is SVGAGI. CDR3 length equals 13 residues.

This clone was detected once. The V and J genes are TRBV28 and TRBJ1-2, with 7 bases identical to TRBD1. This CDR3 spans 16 amino acids. Germline CDR1 reads MDHEN; CDR2 reads SYDVKM. The V and J ends lost 3 bases and 1 base, in that order; junction bases with no gene match: 8. The CDR3 here is CASSFGTGQLNYGYTF. For the CDR3, the DNA is TGTGCCAGCAGTTTTGGGACGGGACAGCTTAACTATGGCTACACCTTC.

This clone showed up just a few times. The genes are TRBV7-2 and TRBJ2-5; maybe TRBD1 (6 bases). Trimming took off 7 bases at V and 1 base at J, with 13 bases between the two ends. Per the germline V gene, CDR1 is SGHTA and CDR2 is FQGNSA. This CDR3 region has 14 residues. Written as DNA, the CDR3 is TGTGCCAGCACCGCCGGGACACCCCAAGAGACCCAGTACTTC. This codes for CASTAGTPQETQYF.

The rearrangement joins TRBV4-1 to TRBJ2-5; no firm D call. Germline V lookup: CDR1 MGHRA, CDR2 YSYEKL. The CDR3 is made up of 14 amino acids. V gave up 0 bases and J gave up 3 bases, with 8 bases separating them. CDR3 protein: CASSQDSWKETQYF. The CDR3 coding sequence is TGCGCCAGCAGCCAAGATAGCTGGAAAGAGACCCAGTACTTC.

The chain couples TRBV18 to TRBJ1-2; 8 nucleotides match TRBD1. V shed 3 bases and J 3 bases; nucleotides not matched to a gene: 3. The CDR3 sequence is 14 residues long. Germline CDR1 and CDR2: KGHSH and LQKENI. This chain's CDR3 is CASSPQDRDYGYTF. Here the CDR3 DNA reads TGTGCCAGCTCACCTCAGGACAGGGACTATGGCTACACCTTC.

The V call is TRBV7-9, the J call TRBJ2-7, with 7 bases matching TRBD2. The CDR3 extends over 13 amino acids. J gave up 4 bases and V 2 bases, and 2 bases lay outside the gene matches. CDR1 is SEHNR, CDR2 FQNEAQ, per germline (reference sequence). The CDR3 DNA reads as TGTGCCAGCAGCTTAAGGGGAGGGTACGAGCAGTACTTC. It is translated as CASSLRGGYEQYF.

The chain couples TRBV4-1 to TRBJ2-3, with 9 nucleotides matching TRBD2. CDR3 length equals 17 residues. CDR1 is MGHRA and CDR2 is YSYEKL in the germline V gene. Trimming removed 1 base from V and 0 bases from J; junction bases left unmatched: 5. The CDR3 DNA is TGCGCCAGCAGCCAAGTGTTGGCGGGGGGGAGCACAGATACGCAGTATTTT. This codes for CASSQVLAGGSTDTQYF.

A few counts support this clone. In DNA, the CDR3 is TGTGCCAGCAGCCCAACGGTCCGTTATGGCTACACCTTC. This translates into CASSPTVRYGYTF. The chain is built from TRBV7-2 and TRBJ1-2; D is undetermined. Trimming stripped 5 bases from V and 5 bases from J, with 12 bases between. Germline assignment: CDR1 SGHTA and CDR2 FQGNSA. The CDR3 is 13 amino acids.

The chain couples TRBV7-6 to TRBJ2-7; 10 nucleotides align to TRBD2. Germline CDR1 reads SGHVS; CDR2 reads FNYEAQ. Losses at the gene ends were 2 bases for V and 0 bases for J; bases not matched to a gene: 4. This CDR3 contains 16 residues. CDR3 residues: CASSLMSSGSSYEQYF. CDR3 DNA: TGTGCCAGCAGCTTAATGTCTAGCGGGAGCTCCTACGAGCAGTACTTC.

V gene TRBV4-1 combines with J gene TRBJ1-1; 7 bases line up with TRBD1. Germline lookup yields CDR1 MGHRA and CDR2 YSYEKL. Losses at the gene ends were 4 bases for V and 8 bases for J; bases not matched to a gene: 10. This CDR3 has 14 amino acids. The CDR3 region has the DNA TGCGCCAGCAGCCGATGGGGGACAGACCCCGAAGCTTTCTTT. It translates to CASSRWGTDPEAFF.

The chain has TRBV7-3 and TRBJ2-3; 7 nucleotides align to TRBD1. Germline loops: CDR1 SGHTA, CDR2 FQGTGA. There are 14 residues in the CDR3. V shed 5 bases and J 4 bases; nucleotides not matched to a gene: 6. CDR3 residues: CASSPRQGADTQYF. The CDR3 nucleotides are TGTGCCAGCAGCCCCCGACAGGGAGCAGATACGCAGTATTTT.

Remarks on this clone: The same CDR3 also results from other DNA sequences found in this sample. The CDR3 is CSVRDRGLGTEAFF. The DNA of the CDR3 is TGCAGCGTCCGGGACAGGGGGCTTGGGACTGAAGCTTTCTTT. The V call is TRBV29-1, the J call TRBJ1-1; 12 nucleotides align to TRBD1. Germline trimming cut 6 bases from V and 5 bases from J; bases unmatched to any gene: 7. Germline CDR1 reads SQVTM; CDR2 reads ANQGSEA. This CDR3 has 14 amino acids.

This clone has more than one count but fewer than ten. The chain couples TRBV5-1 to TRBJ2-7, with no clear D. The V gene lost 1 base and the J gene lost 4 bases, with 9 bases spanning the gap. In germline, CDR1 is SGHRS, CDR2 YFSETQ. This CDR3 is built from 13 residues. CDR3 coding DNA: TGCGCCAGCAGCTTGAGAGAAGAATACGAGCAGTACTTC. Residues: CASSLREEYEQYF.

A word on this clone: Within the sample, other DNA sequences also encode this same CDR3. The V gene is TRBV7-2, the J gene TRBJ2-5; D is unresolved. V was shortened by 3 bases and J by 5 bases, with 4 bases between the two germline ends. Per germline, CDR1 SGHTA and CDR2 FQGNSA. This CDR3 region has 11 residues. The CDR3 coding sequence is TGTGCCAGCAGCTTTCTCGAGACCCAGTACTTC. Translated: CASSFLETQYF.

This clone has a single count. The V gene is TRBV28, the J gene TRBJ1-1; 8 bases are a match to TRBD1. Looked up from germline, CDR1 is MDHEN and CDR2 is SYDVKM. V lost 5 bases, J lost 1 base, and 6 bases stayed unmatched. The CDR3 covers 15 residues. This chain's CDR3 is CASSEGQAGNTEAFF. The CDR3 coding sequence is TGTGCCAGCAGTGAGGGACAGGCTGGGAACACTGAAGCTTTCTTT.

This clone occurred a few times. The chain employs TRBV30 and TRBJ2-3, with a weak D call TRBD2 (6 bases). Trimming removed 2 bases at V and 5 bases at J, with 11 bases between. Germline CDR1 and CDR2: GTSNPN and SVGIG (reference sequence). The CDR3 totals 13 residues. The CDR3 sequence is CAWSTLGGDTQYF. The CDR3 nucleotides read TGTGCCTGGAGTACCCTCGGGGGAGATACGCAGTATTTT.